The sequence of this TCR beta chain was determined in a study of CD8 T cells in ankylosing spondylitis (dated by TCRdb to about 2017). A note on the overall study: The study set out to find disease-linked TCR variants by profiling T cell receptor beta repertoires in ankylosing spondylitis patients and healthy donors. The full study cohort was made up of about two dozen ankylosing spondylitis patients and 95 to 130 healthy donors. Peripheral blood was sampled, and synovial fluid was additionally collected from ankylosing spondylitis patients. The study at large found these results: The disease-linked clones were reported to be significantly enriched in matched synovial fluid samples from ankylosing spondylitis patients. Some of the motif variants had been reported before in the synovial fluid and blood of reactive arthritis patients, a finding that suggests common disease-initiation mechanisms. A TCR beta motif of fewer than 10 highly homologous amino acid variants appeared characteristic of blood from ankylosing spondylitis patients. A CD8+ phenotype was shown by the disease-linked clones, which were found at relatively low frequencies in peripheral blood.

This clonotype was recorded many times. What antigen it recognizes has not been identified. Per-base quality was not reported, and no clone a single base away is much larger than it. CDR3 length: 17 amino acids, cysteine to phenylalanine. Of the read, only the CDR3 DNA is kept; its 51 bases are in frame from base 1. V is pared back by 1 base and J by 13 bases, with 27 bases lying between the germline termini. The germline V gene (reference sequence) provides CDR1 SGHKS and CDR2 YYEKEE. Sequenced using an Illumina HiSeq 2500. TCR beta libraries were prepared by quantitative 5'-RACE with molecular barcodes. As for how the authors treated the data: To identify disease-linked TCR variants, a new computational method was used, one built on a probabilistic model of VDJ rearrangement. TCRdb cleaned the public reads at Q25 with fastp, built clones with MiXCR and kept in-frame beta chains. Under each unique CDR3 protein, matching rows form one entry showing the most common genes and DNA. TCRdb's processing, not the study's, gives the V and J calls here. This sample holds some 840,000 distinct CDR3 sequences; roughly 10% were observed only once. The ten largest clones take up about 0.49% of the sample.

The sequence derives from a male donor with ankylosing spondylitis. The source material was blood, either unsorted or a sorted T cell fraction (not recorded which). Recombination linked TRBV5-5 to TRBJ2-1; the D gene is not confidently resolved. The DNA sequence is as follows: TGTGCCAGCAGCTTGAGATTACTCGTTCAGAGACTCCCGGAACAGTTCTTC. The translation is CASSLRLLVQRLPEQFF.